Below are 4 T cell receptor beta chains sequenced from a single sample in a study of CD8+CD57+ T cells in acquired aplastic anemia. For CDR3 and TCR beta VDJ profiling, genomic DNA was the template used. TCRdb reprocessed the reads with MiXCR, giving one entry per CDR3 protein. The sample has about 150,000 distinct CDR3 sequences, 41% seen once. The sample consisted of sorted CD4+, CD8+, or CD8+CD57+ T cells (not recorded which) from PBMCs. The receptors were gathered from a human donor in good health, serving as a control.

This clonotype came up a few times. A much larger clone differs from this one at a single base, so this may be a read error. The chain carries TRBV6-1 and TRBJ1-6, with D hard to call. Germline CDR1 and CDR2: MNHNS and SASEGT. This CDR3 has 12 amino acids. The CDR3 spells CASRTYGSPLRF. DNA for the CDR3: TGTGCCAGCAGAACCTATGGTTCACCCCTCCGCTTT.

This clonotype is categorized as medium-sized (0.01 to 0.1%). The chain couples TRBV10-2 to TRBJ1-1; D is unclear. CDR3 size: 13 residues. CDR1 and CDR2 from the germline V gene are WSHSY and SAAADI. Trimming stripped 4 bases from V and 1 base from J, with 7 bases between. The CDR3 reads CASSGGRNTEAFF. The CDR3 DNA reads as TGCGCCAGCAGTGGAGGTAGGAACACTGAAGCTTTCTTT.

This clonotype was seen many times. The rearrangement links TRBV6-5 to TRBJ2-1, with 8 bases aligning to TRBD2. V lost 4 bases to trimming and J lost 10 bases; unmatched junction nucleotides: 9. Per the germline V gene, CDR1 is MNHEY and CDR2 is SVGAGI. The CDR3 sequence is 14 residues long. CDR3 protein: CASSWTSSLSEQFF. For the CDR3, the DNA is TGTGCCAGCAGTTGGACTAGCTCCCTCTCAGAGCAGTTCTTC.

This clonotype was picked up many times. The chain uses TRBV4-2 and TRBJ1-2, with D possibly TRBD1 on 5 matching bases. This CDR3 has 14 amino acids. Germline V gives CDR1 LGHNA, CDR2 YNFKEQ. The ends were cut back, 0 bases at V and 5 bases at J, with 10 bases in the middle. CDR3 residues: CASSQERGDYGYTF. The CDR3 coding sequence is TGTGCCAGCAGCCAAGAGCGGGGGGATTATGGCTACACCTTC.